The T cell receptor beta chain under discussion was sequenced for a study of blood T cell repertoires in COVID-19. Study summary: Material from acute and convalescent COVID-19 was sourced from the United States, Italy and Spain. PBMCs, B-cell-depleted T cells, or T cells were the source of the cDNA or gDNA that made up the material.

The CDR3 contains 15 residues. Germline V gene lookup returns CDR1 LNHDA and CDR2 SQIVND (reference sequence). V was clipped by 2 bases and J by 2 bases; unmatched bases: 5. Original analysis: Estimation of nucleated cell counts was performed using reference gene primer amplification. Assay: immunoSEQ multiplex PCR; the TCRdb copy retains only in-frame clones and omits some. V and J calls and clone size come straight from that table; D and trimming were deduced from the DNA. The data hold about 190,000 clones, with around nine tenths observed a single time. The sequence was collected from a man aged 25-45 years with acute or convalescent COVID-19. The chain carries TRBV19 and TRBJ1-2; 7 nucleotides agree with TRBD1. Sequencing was done on a sample of peripheral blood. The CDR3 nucleotides read TGTGCCAGTAGTATAAGGACAGGCAAGAACTATGGCTACACCTTC. Translating gives CASSIRTGKNYGYTF.